One and the same sample provided the 9 T cell receptor beta chains below, sequenced in a study of spatial heterogeneity in lung cancer. Study-wide results and limits: It was found that expanded intratumoral alpha and beta TCR counts tracked tumor mutation counts.

These receptors have no known antigen. TCRdb recomputed calls from the 5' RACE reads with MiXCR, one row per CDR3 protein. Of roughly 18,000 distinct CDR3 sequences detected, approximately 9.6% appear once; the ten largest clones hold approximately 21%. Specified time point: sample taken at primary tumor resection. The sample consisted of lung tumor tissue, taken at surgery. These receptor sequences come from a female donor with early-stage non-small cell lung cancer.

Comments on this clonotype: This beta chain turned up in a library designed for alpha chains; as an off-target read, its abundance says little. The genes are TRBV25-1 and TRBJ1-6; tentative D call: TRBD1 (5 bases). The V end was cut by 0 bases, the J end by 14 bases, with 17 bases between. CDR1 is MGHDK, CDR2 SYGVNS, per germline. The CDR3 totals 15 residues. The CDR3 region has the DNA TGTGCCAGCAGTGAATATCAGATAGGGGCCGAAGCCCTCCACTTT. Translation gives CASSEYQIGAEALHF. The whole variable domain, filled in from reference TRBV25-1 and TRBJ1-6, reads EADIYQTPRYLVIGTGKKITLECSQTMGHDKMYWYQQDPGMELHLIHYSYGVNSTEKGDLSSESTVSRIRTEHFPLTLESARPSHTSQYLCASSEYQIGAEALHFGNGTRLTVT.

This clonotype was picked up many times. This beta chain is a stray read from a library made for alpha chains; its abundance is not meaningful. V and J are TRBV9 and TRBJ2-2; unclear D gene. Germline CDR1 is SGDLS and CDR2 is YYNGEE. Between the trimmed V and J ends, which lost 1 base and 3 bases, there was a span of 10 bases. CDR3 size: 15 residues. The CDR3 here is CASSVSRWDTGELFF. CDR3 sequence (DNA): TGTGCCAGCAGCGTAAGCAGGTGGGACACCGGGGAGCTGTTTTTT.

Points on this clonotype: This beta chain came through as a stray read in a library set up for alpha chains, and its size says little. J is TRBJ2-1 and V is TRBV7-9; the D call may be TRBD1 or TRBD2 (6 bases each). CDR3 length equals 15 residues. Germline assignment: CDR1 SEHNR and CDR2 FQNEAQ (reference sequence). V lost 5 bases to trimming and J lost 10 bases, with 21 bases between them. CDR3 region: CASSLSVGGLKEQFF. The CDR3 DNA reads TGTGCCAGCAGCCTAAGCGTCGGGGGCCTTAAGGAGCAGTTCTTC.

Turning to this clonotype: At one of its ends the junction is not consistent with the germline gene, which may arise from a read error. This beta chain turned up in a library designed for alpha chains; as an off-target read, its abundance says little. The rearrangement uses TRBV5-1 and TRBJ2-3, with TRBD1 identical over 9 bases. The CDR3 covers 16 residues. Germline V lookup: CDR1 SGHRS, CDR2 YFSETQ. The CDR3 is CASSPRQGGPTDTRYF. The CDR3 DNA follows: TGCGCCAGCAGTCCCCGACAGGGGGGACCCACAGATACGCGGTATTTT.

This clonotype showed up just a few times. A library made for alpha chains picked up this beta chain off target, so its size means little. The J gene is TRBJ2-2, the V gene TRBV5-1; 7 bases are a match to TRBD1. The V gene end was trimmed by 0 bases and the J gene end by 3 bases; junction bases not matched to a gene: 5. CDR1 and CDR2 (germline): SGHRS, YFSETQ. The CDR3 consists of 16 residues. Here the CDR3 reads CASSLAGQVDTGELFF. In DNA form, the CDR3 reads TGCGCCAGCAGCTTGGCCGGACAGGTTGACACCGGGGAGCTGTTTTTT.

This clonotype was observed at least ten times. This beta chain turned up in a library designed for alpha chains; as an off-target read, its abundance says little. The chain combines TRBV6-4 with TRBJ2-5; 13 nucleotides agree with TRBD2. Unmatched junction bases numbered 0, after V lost 2 bases and J lost 3 bases. Germline CDR1 and CDR2: MRHNA and SNTAGT. The CDR3 loop spans 15 amino acids. Here the CDR3 reads CASSDGTSGEETQYF. The CDR3 region has the DNA TGTGCCAGCAGTGACGGGACTAGCGGGGAAGAGACCCAGTACTTC.

A word on this clonotype: In a library made to pick up alpha chains, this beta chain is a stray read with a size that means little. The chain employs TRBV2 and TRBJ1-2; 9 bases are a match to TRBD1. V lost 4 bases and J lost 7; bases outside the gene matches: 10. CDR3 length: 15 residues. Germline values: CDR1 SNHLY, CDR2 FYNNEI. The CDR3 loop reads CASSALEQGARGYTF. The CDR3 nucleotides read TGTGCCAGCAGTGCGCTGGAACAGGGGGCGCGTGGCTACACCTTC. Full variable domain (remainder filled in from reference TRBV2 and TRBJ1-2): EPEVTQTPSHQVTQMGQEVILRCVPISNHLYFYWYRQILGQKVEFLVSFYNNEISEKSEIFDDQFSVERPDGSNFTLKIRSTKLEDSAMYFCASSALEQGARGYTFGSGTRLTVV.

This clonotype was seen a handful of times. This beta chain turned up in a library designed for alpha chains; as an off-target read, its abundance says little. The J gene is TRBJ2-6, the V gene TRBV28; 7 nucleotides align to TRBD1. The germline CDR1 and CDR2 sequences are MDHEN and SYDVKM. V shed 6 bases and J 2 bases; nucleotides not matched to a gene: 4. CDR3 length equals 15 residues. This CDR3 reads CASRVQGAGANVLTF. CDR3 coding DNA: TGTGCCAGCAGGGTCCAGGGGGCTGGGGCCAACGTCCTGACTTTC.

Note on this clonotype: This beta chain is a stray sequence in a library constructed for alpha chains; its clone size is not meaningful. J is TRBJ1-1 and V is TRBV9; D is undetermined. This CDR3 has 15 amino acids. V dropped 0 bases and J dropped 1 base, with 10 bases sitting between them. Per germline, CDR1 SGDLS and CDR2 YYNGEE. The CDR3 DNA is TGTGCCAGCAGCGTAGCTTCACGGGGGAACACTGAAGCTTTCTTT. Its protein is CASSVASRGNTEAFF. Filled out from reference TRBV9 and TRBJ1-1, the complete variable domain reads DSGVTQTPKHLITATGQRVTLRCSPRSGDLSVYWYQQSLDQGLQFLIQYYNGEERAKGNILERFSAQQFPDLHSELNLSSLELGDSALYFCASSVASRGNTEAFFGQGTRLTVV.